Given below is one T cell receptor beta chain in context. Antigen specificity is unknown. This sample is part of a study of T cells after yellow fever vaccination. A 5'RACE template-switching step, the method used to make TCR cDNA, added a universal primer site and UMIs. Each CDR3 protein gets one entry after TCRdb re-called the 5' RACE reads with MiXCR. The repertoire has about 320,000 distinct CDR3 sequences, 3.5% to 5% of them found once; the top ten carry roughly 21%. V gave up 0 bases and J gave up 4 bases; unmatched junction bases: 9. This CDR3 comprises 17 residues. Germline V CDR1 and CDR2: LGHNA, YSLEER. Study-level results: Subsequent to the booster, the majority of primary-vaccination clones reappeared (96% CD4, approximately 90% CD8). Overall, a small share of clonotypes was seen in both CD4 and CD8 compartments. One caveat is that FACS-sorted repertoires could contain abundant clonotypes contaminating from the bulk population.

The sequence was collected from a young man who received the YFV17D yellow fever vaccine. V is TRBV4-3 and J is TRBJ1-1; 9 bases line up with TRBD1. The starting material was PBMCs, obtained 15 days after the yellow fever booster vaccination. CDR3 DNA sequence: TGCGCCAGCAGCCAAGATGGGCCCAAGACAGGGGGCACTGAAGCTTTCTTT. It encodes CASSQDGPKTGGTEAFF.